This TCR beta chain was found in a study of CD8 T cells in ankylosing spondylitis (dated by TCRdb to between 2016 and 2019). Study-wide context: To find TCR variants linked to disease, the study profiled T cell receptor beta repertoires in ankylosing spondylitis patients and healthy donors. In total, the full study cohort was made up of over a hundred healthy donors and roughly 27 ankylosing spondylitis patients. Peripheral blood samples were taken, and synovial fluid was additionally collected from ankylosing spondylitis patients. The study at large found these results: Some motif variants were previously reported in synovial fluid and blood of reactive arthritis patients, suggesting common disease-initiation mechanisms. The disease-linked clones had a CD8+ phenotype and were found at relatively low frequencies in peripheral blood. A TCR beta motif of several highly homologous amino acid variants appeared characteristic of blood from ankylosing spondylitis patients. The disease-linked clones were reported to be significantly enriched in matched synovial fluid samples from ankylosing spondylitis patients.

In the case of this clonotype: This receptor's antigen is unknown. Base qualities are not at hand, and no much larger clone is one base apart.

Sequencing used an Illumina HiSeq 2500. TCR beta libraries were prepared by quantitative 5'-RACE with molecular barcodes. Under the source paper's analysis protocol: Disease-linked TCR variants were identified with a new computational method built on a probabilistic model of VDJ rearrangement. Starting from the raw public reads, TCRdb applied fastp trimming at Q25, assembled clones with MiXCR and retained in-frame beta chains. Every CDR3 protein is listed once, alongside the most common genes and DNA of its rows. What appears here as the V and J calls and clone size reflects TCRdb's work, not the paper's. This sample gives about 440,000 distinct CDR3 sequences in total; 17% of them show up just once. Together, the top ten hold around 0.92% of the sample. According to the germline V gene, CDR1 reads KGHSH and CDR2 reads LQKENI. V is shortened by 2 bases, J by 3 bases, and the region joining them spans 8 bases. CDR3 length: 13 amino acids, cysteine to phenylalanine. Only the CDR3 DNA stays, 39 bases, in frame from base 1.

Recombination linked TRBV18 to TRBJ2-7, and perhaps TRBD2 as D gene, on 6 matching bases. Sequencing was done on a sample of blood, either unsorted or a sorted T cell fraction (not recorded which). The clonotype was recovered from a male donor with ankylosing spondylitis. The nucleotide sequence is given as TGTGCCAGCTCACCAAACGGGGGCTACGAGCAGTACTTC. It codes for CASSPNGGYEQYF.